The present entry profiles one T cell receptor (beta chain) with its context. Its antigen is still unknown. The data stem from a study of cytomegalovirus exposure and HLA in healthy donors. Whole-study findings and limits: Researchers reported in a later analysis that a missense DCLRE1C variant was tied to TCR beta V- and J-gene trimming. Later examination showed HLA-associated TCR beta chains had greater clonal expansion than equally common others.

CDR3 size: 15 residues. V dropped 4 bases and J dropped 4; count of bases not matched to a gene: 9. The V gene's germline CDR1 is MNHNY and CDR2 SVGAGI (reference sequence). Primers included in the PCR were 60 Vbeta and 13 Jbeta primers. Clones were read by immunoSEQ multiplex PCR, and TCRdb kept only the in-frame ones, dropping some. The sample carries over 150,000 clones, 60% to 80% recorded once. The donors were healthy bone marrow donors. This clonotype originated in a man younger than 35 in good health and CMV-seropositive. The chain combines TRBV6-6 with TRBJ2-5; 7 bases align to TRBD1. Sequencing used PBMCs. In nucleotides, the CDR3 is TGTGCCAGCAGTTTAACGACAGGGTCTGGAGAGACCCAGTACTTC. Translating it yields CASSLTTGSGETQYF.